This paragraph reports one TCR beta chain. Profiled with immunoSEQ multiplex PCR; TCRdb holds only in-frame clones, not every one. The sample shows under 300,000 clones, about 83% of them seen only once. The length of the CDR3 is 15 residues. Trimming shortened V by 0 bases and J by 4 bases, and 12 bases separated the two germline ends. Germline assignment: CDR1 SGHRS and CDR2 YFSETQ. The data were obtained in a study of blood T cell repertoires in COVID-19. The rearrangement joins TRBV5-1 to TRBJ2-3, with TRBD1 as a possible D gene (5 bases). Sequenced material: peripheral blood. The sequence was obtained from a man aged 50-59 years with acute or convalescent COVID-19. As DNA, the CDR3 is TGCGCCAGCAGCTTGGGACAGATGAACGCAGATACGCAGTATTTT. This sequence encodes CASSLGQMNADTQYF. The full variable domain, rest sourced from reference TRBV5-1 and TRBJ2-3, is KAGVTQTPRYLIKTRGQQVTLSCSPISGHRSVSWYQQTPGQGLQFLFEYFSETQRNKGNFPGRFSGRQFSNSRSEMNVSTLELGDSALYLCASSLGQMNADTQYFGPGTRLTVL.